This entry is about one TCR beta chain. These data are taken from a study of blood T cell repertoires in COVID-19. Sequencing was performed with immunoSEQ multiplex PCR; in TCRdb, only in-frame clones are kept and a portion is missing. The sample lists about 76,000 clones, approximately 86% seen once, with roughly a sixth in the top ten. This clonotype originated in a human donor in a cohort sampled during active COVID-19. Sequenced: peripheral blood.

The CDR3 sequence: CASSQGAILGNQPQHF. The CDR3 bases are TGCGCCAGCAGCCAAGGAGCGATTCTGGGCAATCAGCCCCAGCATTTT. This chain joins TRBV4-3 and TRBJ1-5; D remains ambiguous. The germline V and J ends were trimmed by 1 base and 2 bases, with 12 bases remaining between them. Germline V CDR1 and CDR2: LGHNA, YSLEER. This CDR3 is built from 16 residues.